The clone carrying this T cell receptor (beta chain) has ten or more counts. The sample comes from a study of early T cells in non-severe SARS-CoV-2 infection. Study details: From unsorted whole blood, bulk RNA was sequenced, and the chains remained unpaired.

The CDR3 extends over 14 amino acids. V was cut by 3 bases and J by 5 bases, with 13 bases left in between. Germline V gives CDR1 LGHDT, CDR2 YNNKEL (reference sequence). TCRdb used MiXCR to reprocess the 5' RACE reads, holding one entry per CDR3 protein. The profile shows 25,000 to 30,000 distinct CDR3 sequences, approximately 4.6% of them singletons. V and J are TRBV3-1 and TRBJ1-1; perhaps TRBD1 as D (5 bases). Sequenced material: whole blood. The source is an adult who was a healthcare worker with PCR-confirmed SARS-CoV-2 infection or an uninfected control (not recorded which). CDR3 sequence: CASSHIRGRTEAFF. The CDR3 nucleotides are TGTGCCAGCAGCCATATACGGGGGAGGACTGAAGCTTTCTTT. Together with reference TRBV3-1 and TRBJ1-1, the CDR3 gives the full variable domain: DTAVSQTPKYLVTQMGNDKSIKCEQNLGHDTMYWYKQDSKKFLKIMFSYNNKELIINETVPNRFSPKSPDKAHLNLHINSLELGDSAVYFCASSHIRGRTEAFFGQGTRLTVV.